This T cell receptor beta chain came from a study of shared clonotypes between healthy human individuals. Naive CD8 cells, CD45RO-negative and positively selected for CCR7, excluded terminally differentiated effector memory CD45RA+ cells. This CDR3 is 18 amino acids long. The germline CDR1 and CDR2 sequences are SEHNR and FQNEAQ (reference sequence). Germline trimming cut 2 bases from V and 5 bases from J; bases unmatched to any gene: 10. Sorted subsets were amplified in replicate PCRs using around 220 ng DNA, 30,000 to 35,000 T cell genomes. The method was immunoSEQ multiplex PCR; TCRdb's version includes in-frame clones alone and lacks a portion of them. The sample shows about 2.2 million clones, just over 90% of them seen only once.

The sequence was obtained from a man aged 18 to 30 in good health. Some clones in this sample may be carry-over from other donors' samples. V gene TRBV7-9 combines with J gene TRBJ2-1, with 12 bases matching TRBD1. Material for sequencing was naive CD8+ T cells from PBMCs. This CDR3 reads CASSLPSPGQGANNEQFF. In nucleotides, the CDR3 is TGTGCCAGCAGCTTACCCTCTCCGGGACAGGGGGCGAACAATGAGCAGTTCTTC.